Each of the 9 T cell receptor beta chains below was sequenced from the same sample in a study of early T cells in non-severe SARS-CoV-2 infection. TCRdb reprocessed the 5' RACE reads with MiXCR, giving one entry per CDR3 protein. The table records approximately 81,000 distinct CDR3 sequences, roughly 5.7% of them present only once. Sample: whole blood. The receptor source for this set is an adult who was a healthcare worker with PCR-confirmed SARS-CoV-2 infection or an uninfected control (not recorded which).

The sample holds a few counts of this clonotype. V gene TRBV20-1 combines with J gene TRBJ2-1; 8 nucleotides agree with TRBD2. CDR1 and CDR2 (germline): DFQATT, SNEGSKA (reference sequence). After removal of 5 bases from V and 8 bases from J, the junction contained 11 bases not matched to a gene. The CDR3 is made up of 14 amino acids. The CDR3 here is CSADRLALVDEQFF. In DNA, the CDR3 is TGCAGTGCTGATCGACTAGCGTTGGTGGATGAGCAGTTCTTC.

The chain employs TRBV6-2 or TRBV6-3 and TRBJ2-5, with 8 bases fitting TRBD2. V gave up 3 bases and J gave up 4 bases; unmatched junction bases: 4. Germline CDR1 is MNHEY and CDR2 is SVGEGT. CDR3 length: 14 amino acids. This CDR3 is CASSYSLAGETQYF. The CDR3 bases are TGTGCCAGCAGTTATTCCCTAGCGGGAGAGACCCAGTACTTC.

This clonotype was detected ten times or more. This chain uses TRBV2 with TRBJ1-2, with D possibly TRBD1 on 6 matching bases. The length of the CDR3 is 14 residues. CDR1 is SNHLY, CDR2 FYNNEI, per germline. Deletions cut 5 bases from V and 4 bases from J, with 14 bases between. This CDR3 is CASSKGGKSYGYTF. For the CDR3, the DNA is TGTGCCAGCAGTAAAGGGGGAAAAAGCTATGGCTACACCTTC.

This clonotype was counted once. This chain uses TRBV6-4 with TRBJ2-1; 9 bases agree with TRBD1. V trimming: 5 bases; J trimming: 8 bases; junction bases outside the gene matches: 13. The CDR3 runs to 16 residues. Germline CDR1 and CDR2: MRHNA and SNTAGT. The CDR3 region is CASSPYGTGSIDEQFF. The CDR3, as DNA: TGTGCCAGCAGTCCTTATGGGACAGGGTCTATAGATGAGCAGTTCTTC.

This clonotype is large. The gene calls are TRBV20-1 and TRBJ2-5; tentative D call: TRBD2 (6 bases). CDR3 length: 14 amino acids. Trimming pared 4 bases from V and 7 bases from J, leaving 19 bases between. CDR1 is DFQATT and CDR2 is SNEGSKA in the germline V gene (reference sequence). DNA for the CDR3: TGCAGTGCTAAACGGGAGATAGTGACTGGGACCCAGTACTTC. The encoded protein is CSAKREIVTGTQYF.

This clonotype was counted many times. V and J are TRBV9 and TRBJ2-7, with TRBD1 matching 7 bases. After removal of 4 bases from V and 6 bases from J, the junction contained 10 bases not matched to a gene. CDR1 and CDR2 (germline): SGDLS, YYNGEE. The CDR3 totals 14 residues. The CDR3 DNA reads as TGTGCCAGCAGCAGAGTCACAGGGGAGTCCGAGCAGTACTTC. Translation gives CASSRVTGESEQYF.

This clonotype was picked up many times. The V gene is TRBV7-8, the J gene TRBJ2-7; possible D gene TRBD1, 6 bases. Germline V gene data show CDR1 as SGHVS and CDR2 as FQNEAQ. This CDR3 comprises 15 residues. V was shortened by 5 bases and J by 1 base, with 15 bases between the two germline ends. In DNA form, the CDR3 reads TGTGCCAGCAGCCCTTCTCCAGGGGAGTCCTACGAGCAGTACTTC. It yields the protein CASSPSPGESYEQYF.

This clonotype showed up many times. V is TRBV20-1 and J is TRBJ1-6; D remains ambiguous. This CDR3 contains 15 residues. The V gene's germline CDR1 is DFQATT and CDR2 SNEGSKA (reference sequence). V was cut by 1 base and J by 5 bases, with 12 bases left in between. CDR3 loop: CSARVEGANNSPLHF. CDR3 sequence (DNA): TGCAGTGCTAGAGTGGAGGGAGCGAATAATTCACCCCTCCACTTT.

The chain links TRBV24-1 to TRBJ2-7; 9 bases map to TRBD1. The CDR3 contains 14 residues. CDR1 and CDR2 from the germline V gene are KGHDR and SFDVKD. J was trimmed by 4 bases and V by 5 bases; bases with no gene match: 5. The CDR3 loop is CATSAGQGSYEQYF. The CDR3 DNA reads as TGTGCCACCAGTGCGGGACAGGGATCTTACGAGCAGTACTTC.